This TCR beta chain was identified during a study of blood T cell repertoires in COVID-19. Turning to the study itself: PBMCs, B-cell-depleted T cells, or T cells were the source of the cDNA or gDNA that made up the material.

Recruits, aged about 18 to 90 years, lived in some 25 US areas. Researchers sorted participants into cohorts using their self-reported clinical history. Germline-derived CDR1 and CDR2 are MNHNY and SVGAGI (reference sequence). The V and J ends lost 5 bases and 8 bases, in that order; junction bases with no gene match: 8. This CDR3 is built from 14 residues. Repertoires were generated with immunoSEQ multiplex PCR, while TCRdb's copy carries only in-frame clones and drops some. The sample contains some 180,000 clones, 85% of which appear only once. The TCR was taken from a middle-aged man who had recovered from COVID-19. The chain uses TRBV6-6 and TRBJ2-1; 8 nucleotides align to TRBD1. The sequenced sample was PBMCs or T cells enriched from blood (not recorded which). The CDR3 region has the DNA TGTGCCAGCAGTCTTCAGGGGGCTCAGGATGAGCAGTTCTTC. It is translated as CASSLQGAQDEQFF.